This T cell receptor (beta chain) was documented in a study of OX40 agonist ivuxolimab in advanced cancers. Turning to the study itself: A diagnosis of hepatocellular carcinoma, melanoma, renal cell or head and neck cancer was present in dose-escalation patients. Partial responses were achieved by three patients: one hepatocellular carcinoma, two cutaneous melanoma.

V gave up 4 bases and J gave up 5 bases, with 17 bases separating them. CDR3 length: 15 amino acids. In germline, CDR1 is LNHNV, CDR2 YYDKDF (reference sequence). Baseline was the first blood sampling point, followed by cycle 4 day 1 and cycle 7 day 1. In the case of this clone: The antigen is undetermined.

Study conclusions and caveats: Clonal expansion in partial responders at 0.1-3.0 mg/kg ranked among the lowest.

This table comes from immunoSEQ multiplex PCR, and its TCRdb copy is limited to in-frame clones, with some not included. The sample contains some 35,000 clones, about 92% of which appear only once. This TCR derives from an adult with an advanced solid tumor such as melanoma, head and neck, liver or kidney cancer. The V gene is TRBV15, the J gene TRBJ2-5; tentatively, D is TRBD1 (6 bases). This specimen was CD4+ or CD8+ T cells sorted from blood, taken in a trial of the OX40 agonist ivuxolimab. The CDR3 sequence is CATSTQGGGWETQYF. Here the CDR3 DNA reads TGTGCCACCAGCACCCAAGGGGGTGGGTGGGAGACCCAGTACTTC.